This TCR beta chain was found in a study of blood T cell repertoires in COVID-19. As for the study in general: Acute and convalescent COVID-19 samples came from the United States, Italy and Spain. PBMCs, B-cell-depleted T cells, or T cells were the source of the cDNA or gDNA that made up the material.

Assay used: immunoSEQ multiplex PCR; TCRdb lists only in-frame clones, some missing. Of almost 200,000 clones listed, around four fifths were seen once; the top ten hold 0.95%. The CDR3 runs to 14 residues. The trim removed 4 bases at V and 3 bases at J, leaving 6 bases unmatched. CDR1 MNHEY and CDR2 SVGEGT come from the germline V gene. Material: peripheral blood. J is TRBJ2-7 and V is TRBV6-2 or TRBV6-3; TRBD1 matches 7 bases. The sequence was obtained from a man aged 60 to 69 with COVID-19, enrolled during active disease. CDR3 region: CASSSLGTDYEQYF. The CDR3 DNA reads as TGTGCCAGCAGTTCCCTAGGGACAGACTACGAGCAGTACTTC.